The source of this T cell receptor beta chain is a study of T cell repertoires in cytomegalovirus infection. Study background: Shared public TCR beta signatures pointed to both CMV infection and a matching HLA type. Points from the study as a whole: Within the response measured ex vivo, HLA-C-restricted CMV-specific TCR beta clonotypes were dominant.

Trimming removed 9 bases at V and 7 bases at J, with 17 bases between. In germline, CDR1 is SGHNT, CDR2 YYREEE (reference sequence). There are 13 residues in the CDR3. In TCRdb, the reads were re-called with MiXCR into one record per CDR3 protein. Counted here are about 480,000 distinct CDR3 sequences, around a third occurring once; the ten biggest clones make up about a sixth. Regarding this clonotype: Its target is not known.

The sequences come from cultured PBMCs, collected from culture after CMV antigen stimulation. The chain carries TRBV5-4 and TRBJ2-4; maybe TRBD2 (6 bases). The receptor was isolated from a human donor in good health (CMV status not recorded). Some clones in this sample may be carry-over from other donors' samples. CDR3 sequence (DNA): TGTGCCACTTCTCCGGGGGAGGTGAACATTCAGTACTTC. This gives the protein CATSPGEVNIQYF. Using reference TRBV5-4 and TRBJ2-4 for the parts outside the CDR3, the full variable domain is ETGVTQSPTHLIKTRGQQVTLRCSSQSGHNTVSWYQQALGQGPQFIFQYYREEENGRGNFPPRFSGLQFPNYSSELNVNALELDDSALYLCATSPGEVNIQYFGAGTRLSVL.